Reported below is one T cell receptor (beta chain). What it binds is not known. The data were obtained in a study of T cell responses to AZD1222 COVID-19 vaccine. Broader study findings: Repertoire sampling was restricted to post-peak T cell response timepoints. Donors were mostly white British, more females; clonal diversity possibly underestimated.

After removal of 4 bases from V and 2 bases from J, the junction contained 7 bases not matched to a gene. Looked up from germline, CDR1 is SNHLY and CDR2 is FYNNEI. The CDR3 is 15 residues long. Clones were read by immunoSEQ multiplex PCR, and TCRdb kept only the in-frame ones, dropping some. The specimen's table records over 140,000 clones. This sequence was found in an adult in good health. Source material: peripheral blood. This chain links TRBV2 with TRBJ1-2; 7 bases align to TRBD1. The CDR3 DNA sequence: TGTGCCAGCAGTGTAAGGACAGGTCCCAACTATGGCTACACCTTC. This translates into CASSVRTGPNYGYTF.